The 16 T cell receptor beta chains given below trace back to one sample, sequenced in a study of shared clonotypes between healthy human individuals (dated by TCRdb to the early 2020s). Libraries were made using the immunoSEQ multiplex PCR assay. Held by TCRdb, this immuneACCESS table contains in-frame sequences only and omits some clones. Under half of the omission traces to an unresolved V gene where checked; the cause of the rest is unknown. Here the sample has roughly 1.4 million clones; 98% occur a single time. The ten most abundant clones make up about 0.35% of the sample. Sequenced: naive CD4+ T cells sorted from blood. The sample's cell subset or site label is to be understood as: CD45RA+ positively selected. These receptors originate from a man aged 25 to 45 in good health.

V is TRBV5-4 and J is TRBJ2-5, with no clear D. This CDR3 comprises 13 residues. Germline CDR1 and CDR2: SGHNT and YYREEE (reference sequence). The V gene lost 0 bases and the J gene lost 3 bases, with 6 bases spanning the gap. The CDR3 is CASSLGRKETQYF. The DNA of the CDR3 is TGTGCCAGCAGCTTGGGACGGAAAGAGACCCAGTACTTC. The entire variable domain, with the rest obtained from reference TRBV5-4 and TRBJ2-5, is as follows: ETGVTQSPTHLIKTRGQQVTLRCSSQSGHNTVSWYQQALGQGPQFIFQYYREEENGRGNFPPRFSGLQFPNYSSELNVNALELDDSALYLCASSLGRKETQYFGPGTRLLVL.

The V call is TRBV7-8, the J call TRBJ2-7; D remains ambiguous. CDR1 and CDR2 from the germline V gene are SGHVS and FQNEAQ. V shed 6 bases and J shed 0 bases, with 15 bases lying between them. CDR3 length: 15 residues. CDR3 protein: CASSPKRTGSYEQYF. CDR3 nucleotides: TGTGCCAGCAGTCCAAAACGGACGGGCTCCTACGAGCAGTACTTC. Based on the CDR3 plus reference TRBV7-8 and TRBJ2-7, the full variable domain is GAGVSQSPRYKVAKRGQDVALRCDPISGHVSLFWYQQALGQGPEFLTYFQNEAQLDKSGLPSDRFFAERPEGSVSTLKIQRTQQEDSAVYLCASSPKRTGSYEQYFGPGTRLTVT.

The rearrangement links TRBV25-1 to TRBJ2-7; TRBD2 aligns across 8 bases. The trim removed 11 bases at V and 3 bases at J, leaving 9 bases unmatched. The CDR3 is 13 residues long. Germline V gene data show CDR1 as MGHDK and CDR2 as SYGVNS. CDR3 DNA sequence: TGTGCCGTGCGGGGGGTCGGTCACTACGAGCAGTACTTC. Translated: CAVRGVGHYEQYF.

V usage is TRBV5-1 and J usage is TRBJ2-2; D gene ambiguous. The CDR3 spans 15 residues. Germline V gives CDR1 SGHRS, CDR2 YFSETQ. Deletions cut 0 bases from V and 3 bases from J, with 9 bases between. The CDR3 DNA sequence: TGCGCCAGCAGCTTGGAGTTAGCCGACACCGGGGAGCTGTTTTTT. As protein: CASSLELADTGELFF. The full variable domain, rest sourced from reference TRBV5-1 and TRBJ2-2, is KAGVTQTPRYLIKTRGQQVTLSCSPISGHRSVSWYQQTPGQGLQFLFEYFSETQRNKGNFPGRFSGRQFSNSRSEMNVSTLELGDSALYLCASSLELADTGELFFGEGSRLTVL.

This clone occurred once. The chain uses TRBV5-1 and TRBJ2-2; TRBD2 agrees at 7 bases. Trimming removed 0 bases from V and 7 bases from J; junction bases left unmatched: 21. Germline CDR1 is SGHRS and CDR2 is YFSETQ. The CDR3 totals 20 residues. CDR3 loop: CASSLVYPGGWSMRNGELFF. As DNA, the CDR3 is TGCGCCAGCAGCTTGGTATACCCCGGGGGGTGGTCCATGCGGAACGGGGAGCTGTTTTTT.

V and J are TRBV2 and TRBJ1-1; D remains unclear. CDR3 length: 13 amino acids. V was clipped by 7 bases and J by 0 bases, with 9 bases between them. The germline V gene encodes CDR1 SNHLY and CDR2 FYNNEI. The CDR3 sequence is CASKRVLNTEAFF. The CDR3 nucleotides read TGTGCCAGCAAGAGGGTCTTGAACACTGAAGCTTTCTTT.

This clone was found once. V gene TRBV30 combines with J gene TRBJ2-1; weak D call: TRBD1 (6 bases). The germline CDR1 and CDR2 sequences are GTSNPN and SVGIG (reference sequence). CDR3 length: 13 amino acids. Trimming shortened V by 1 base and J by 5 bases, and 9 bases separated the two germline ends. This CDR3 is CAWSGQVNNEQFF. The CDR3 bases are TGTGCCTGGAGTGGACAGGTCAACAATGAGCAGTTCTTC.

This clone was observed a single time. CDR3 sequence: CASSSGPSETQYF. For the CDR3, the DNA is TGCGCCAGCAGCAGCGGACCCTCGGAGACCCAGTACTTC. V is TRBV5-1 and J is TRBJ2-5, with D tentatively TRBD2 (5 bases). CDR3 length: 13 amino acids. Germline assignment: CDR1 SGHRS and CDR2 YFSETQ. V was cut by 4 bases and J by 5 bases, with 12 bases left in between.

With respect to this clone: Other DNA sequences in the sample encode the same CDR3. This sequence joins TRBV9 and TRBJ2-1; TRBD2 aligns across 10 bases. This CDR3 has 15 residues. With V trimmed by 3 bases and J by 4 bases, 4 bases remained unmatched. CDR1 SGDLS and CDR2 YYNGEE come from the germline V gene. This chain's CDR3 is CASSETSGSYNEQFF. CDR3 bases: TGTGCCAGCAGCGAGACTAGCGGGTCTTACAATGAGCAGTTCTTC. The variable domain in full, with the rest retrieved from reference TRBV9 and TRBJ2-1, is DSGVTQTPKHLITATGQRVTLRCSPRSGDLSVYWYQQSLDQGLQFLIQYYNGEERAKGNILERFSAQQFPDLHSELNLSSLELGDSALYFCASSETSGSYNEQFFGPGTRLTVL.

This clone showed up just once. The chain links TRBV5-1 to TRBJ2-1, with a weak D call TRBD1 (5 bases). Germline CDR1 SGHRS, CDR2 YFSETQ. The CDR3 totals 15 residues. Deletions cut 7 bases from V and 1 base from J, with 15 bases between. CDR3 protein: CASRWLGVSYNEQFF. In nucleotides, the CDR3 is TGCGCCAGCCGTTGGCTAGGGGTTTCCTACAATGAGCAGTTCTTC.

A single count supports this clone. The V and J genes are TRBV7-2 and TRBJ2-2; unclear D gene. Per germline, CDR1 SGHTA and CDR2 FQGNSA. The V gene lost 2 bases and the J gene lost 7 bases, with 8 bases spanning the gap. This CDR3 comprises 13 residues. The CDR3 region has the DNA TGTGCCAGCAGCTTAAACCAAGGCGGGGAGCTGTTTTTT. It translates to CASSLNQGGELFF.

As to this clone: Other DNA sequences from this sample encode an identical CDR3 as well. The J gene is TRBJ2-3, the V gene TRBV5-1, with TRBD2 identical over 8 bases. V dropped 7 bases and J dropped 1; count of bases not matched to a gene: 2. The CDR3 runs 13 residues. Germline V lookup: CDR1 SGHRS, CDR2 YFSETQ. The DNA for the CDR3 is TGCGCCAGCCGTAGCGGGGGCACAGATACGCAGTATTTT. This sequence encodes CASRSGGTDTQYF.

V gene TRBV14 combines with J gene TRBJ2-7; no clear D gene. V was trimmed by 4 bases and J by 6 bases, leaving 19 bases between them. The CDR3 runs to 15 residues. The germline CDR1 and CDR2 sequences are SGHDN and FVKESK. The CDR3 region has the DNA TGTGCCAGCAGCCCCCCCCGATCCGGCCGGGTCGAGCAGTACTTC. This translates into CASSPPRSGRVEQYF. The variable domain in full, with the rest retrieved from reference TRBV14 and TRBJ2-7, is EAGVTQFPSHSVIEKGQTVTLRCDPISGHDNLYWYRRVMGKEIKFLLHFVKESKQDESGMPNNRFLAERTGGTYSTLKVQPAELEDSGVYFCASSPPRSGRVEQYFGPGTRLTVT.

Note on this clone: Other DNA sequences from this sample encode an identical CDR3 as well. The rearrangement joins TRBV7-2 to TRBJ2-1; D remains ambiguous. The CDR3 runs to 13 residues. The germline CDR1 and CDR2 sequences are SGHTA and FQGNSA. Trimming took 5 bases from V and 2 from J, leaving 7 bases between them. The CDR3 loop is CASSQGTYNEQFF. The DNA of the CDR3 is TGTGCCAGCAGCCAAGGTACCTACAATGAGCAGTTCTTC.

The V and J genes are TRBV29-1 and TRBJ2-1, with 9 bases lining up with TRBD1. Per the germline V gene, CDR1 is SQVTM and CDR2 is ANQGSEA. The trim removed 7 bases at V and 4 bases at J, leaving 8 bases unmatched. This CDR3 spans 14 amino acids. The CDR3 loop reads CSASRDRAYNEQFF. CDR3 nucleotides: TGCAGCGCAAGCCGGGACAGGGCGTACAATGAGCAGTTCTTC.

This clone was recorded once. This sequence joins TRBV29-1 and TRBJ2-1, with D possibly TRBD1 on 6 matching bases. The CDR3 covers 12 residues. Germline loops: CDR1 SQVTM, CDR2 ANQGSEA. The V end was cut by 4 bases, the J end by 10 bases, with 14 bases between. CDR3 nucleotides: TGCAGCGTTGCTAACACAGGGTTAGAGCAGTTCTTC. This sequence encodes CSVANTGLEQFF.